The following is a T cell receptor (beta chain) sequence with its context. The antigen is unknown. This record belongs to a study of beta chain features in type 1 diabetes. Points from the study as a whole: Patients with type 1 diabetes carried fewer insertions and had more deletions at their VDJ junctions.

Trimming removed 0 bases at V and 6 bases at J, with 9 bases between. This CDR3 contains 13 residues. Germline CDR1 LNHNV, CDR2 YYDKDF (reference sequence). The isolated RNA, all of it, was reverse transcribed, so expressed TCRB transcripts were what got sequenced. Profiling relied on immunoSEQ multiplex PCR, and the TCRdb table lists in-frame clones only, not all of them. Of 330,000 or so clones listed, approximately 14% were seen once; the top ten hold approximately 6.7%. The authors sorted CD4+ naive, central memory, regulatory and stem cell-like memory cells via CD45RO/CCR7/CD25/CD127/CD95/CD27. Sequencing was performed on central memory CD4+ T cells from blood. The receptor's source is a man aged 25 to 45 in good health. The chain combines TRBV15 with TRBJ2-7; D unresolved. The CDR3 spells CATSRDLGGEQYV. The CDR3 DNA follows: TGTGCCACCAGCAGAGATCTGGGCGGCGAGCAGTACGTC.